The 29 T cell receptor beta chains reported below all come from one sample, sequenced in a study of blood T cell repertoires in COVID-19. Assay used: immunoSEQ multiplex PCR; TCRdb lists only in-frame clones, some missing. The data contain about 190,000 clones, roughly 86% of them singletons. The sample taken for sequencing was peripheral blood. These TCRs come from a woman in her 70s with active or convalescent COVID-19.

CDR3 coding DNA: TGCGCCAGCAGCCAAGAGGGCATCTTGAACACCGGGGAGCTGTTTTTT. Amino acids: CASSQEGILNTGELFF. The chain uses TRBV4-1 and TRBJ2-2; D unresolved. V was cut by 0 bases and J by 1 base, with 9 bases left in between. The V gene's germline CDR1 is MGHRA and CDR2 YSYEKL. The CDR3 is made up of 16 amino acids.

This rearrangement joins TRBV12-3 or TRBV12-4 to TRBJ2-7; TRBD1 matches at 7 bases. The CDR3 totals 13 residues. V was pared by 6 bases and J by 4 bases, with 6 bases of the junction left unmatched. The DNA for the CDR3 is TGTGCCAGCAGCTTGGACAGGCGTTACGAGCAGTACTTC. Translating it yields CASSLDRRYEQYF.

The chain couples TRBV21-1 to TRBJ2-5; the table's TRBD1 call for D was not verified on the DNA. TRBV21-1 is reported as a pseudogene. There are 15 residues in the CDR3. CDR3 sequence reads: CASSKLTGAVKTQYF. In nucleotides, the CDR3 is TGTGCCAGCAGCAAATTGACAGGGGCAGTAAAGACCCAGTACTTC.

The CDR3 DNA follows: TGTGCCAGCAGTGCCGCTAGCGGGATCAATGAGCAGTTCTTC. Translated, it gives CASSAASGINEQFF. The chain couples TRBV6-4 to TRBJ2-1; TRBD2 agrees at 9 bases. Trimming at V came to 4 bases and at J to 6 bases, leaving 4 bases not matched to a gene. The V gene's germline CDR1 is MRHNA and CDR2 SNTAGT. The CDR3 spans 14 residues.

V gene TRBV7-2 combines with J gene TRBJ2-3, with a tentative D call TRBD2 (5 bases). V lost 6 bases and J lost 3, with 10 bases in between. In germline, CDR1 is SGHTA, CDR2 FQGNSA. There are 13 residues in the CDR3. This CDR3 is CASRSTGTDTQYF. The CDR3 nucleotides are TGTGCCAGCAGATCTACGGGGACAGATACGCAGTATTTT.

CDR3 amino acids: CASSLLSGGVTGELFF. The CDR3 bases are TGTGCCAGCAGCTTACTTTCAGGGGGCGTCACCGGGGAGCTGTTTTTT. The chain recombines TRBV5-5 with TRBJ2-2; 8 bases line up with TRBD1. In germline, CDR1 is SGHKS, CDR2 YYEKEE (reference sequence). The ends lost 2 bases at V and 4 bases at J; junction bases unmatched: 7. There are 16 residues in the CDR3.

This clone was seen only a few times. This chain uses TRBV7-9 with TRBJ2-7; weak D call: TRBD1 (6 bases). The CDR3 runs 12 residues. V was cut by 11 bases and J by 4 bases, with 15 bases left in between. Germline CDR1 reads SEHNR; CDR2 reads FQNEAQ (reference sequence). The DNA for the CDR3 is TGTGCCGCCGGGACATCGCCTTACGAGCAGTACTTC. It yields the protein CAAGTSPYEQYF.

The chain joins TRBV28 to TRBJ1-2, with no clear D. Germline-derived CDR1 and CDR2 are MDHEN and SYDVKM. This CDR3 contains 11 residues. V was clipped by 6 bases and J by 3 bases, with 5 bases between them. CDR3 sequence (DNA): TGTGCCAGCAGGGAGGACTATGGCTACACCTTC. Translation gives CASREDYGYTF.

This clone was observed a handful of times. The chain recombines TRBV28 with TRBJ2-1; D perhaps matches TRBD1 (5 bases). CDR1 and CDR2 from the germline V gene are MDHEN and SYDVKM. CDR3 size: 13 residues. V was pared by 2 bases and J by 9 bases, with 11 bases between. The CDR3 loop reads CASSLQGPVEQFF. The DNA of the CDR3 is TGTGCCAGCAGTTTACAGGGTCCCGTTGAGCAGTTCTTC. Together with reference TRBV28 and TRBJ2-1, the CDR3 gives the full variable domain: DVKVTQSSRYLVKRTGEKVFLECVQDMDHENMFWYRQDPGLGLRLIYFSYDVKMKEKGDIPEGYSVSREKKERFSLILESASTNQTSMYLCASSLQGPVEQFFGPGTRLTVL.

This chain uses TRBV18 with TRBJ1-4; 7 bases fit TRBD1. Germline CDR1 KGHSH, CDR2 LQKENI. With V trimmed by 6 bases and J by 8 bases, 12 bases remained unmatched. There are 15 residues in the CDR3. CDR3 region: CASSPSTGSREKLFF. CDR3 nucleotide sequence: TGTGCCAGCTCGCCTTCGACAGGGTCCAGGGAAAAACTGTTTTTT.

This chain links TRBV2 with TRBJ1-2, with D possibly TRBD1 on 5 matching bases. CDR3 length: 13 amino acids. Germline CDR1 is SNHLY and CDR2 is FYNNEI. V was shortened by 3 bases and J by 7 bases, with 12 bases between the two germline ends. The CDR3 reads CASSEVGASGYTF. The DNA of the CDR3 is TGTGCCAGCAGTGAGGTAGGGGCTTCTGGCTACACCTTC.

This clone was observed once. The rearrangement joins TRBV27 to TRBJ2-7, with 10 positions matching TRBD2. In germline, CDR1 is MNHEY, CDR2 SMNVEV (reference sequence). Germline trimming cut 3 bases from V and 4 bases from J; bases unmatched to any gene: 0. The CDR3 contains 13 residues. CDR3 in DNA: TGTGCCAGCAGTTTGGGACTAGCGTACGAGCAGTACTTC. As protein: CASSLGLAYEQYF.

The rearrangement uses TRBV28 and TRBJ1-1; 7 nucleotides line up with TRBD1. The CDR3 is 13 residues long. V gave up 7 bases and J gave up 0 bases; unmatched junction bases: 2. Germline CDR1 and CDR2: MDHEN and SYDVKM. CDR3 nucleotides: TGTGCCAGCAAAGGGGGCGTGAACACTGAAGCTTTCTTT. The encoded protein is CASKGGVNTEAFF.

The chain combines TRBV3-1 (or the pseudogene TRBV3-2) with TRBJ2-3, with D possibly being TRBD2 (6 bases). V lost 3 bases, J lost 8 bases, and 18 bases lay in between. The germline CDR1 and CDR2 sequences are LGHDT and YNNKEL (reference sequence). The CDR3 contains 15 residues. CDR3 residues: CASSHPGLRDLTQYF. In DNA, the CDR3 is TGTGCCAGCAGCCATCCGGGACTCCGAGACCTTACGCAGTATTTT.

The rearrangement links TRBV6-5 to TRBJ2-7; D is perhaps TRBD2 (5 bases). Germline assignment: CDR1 MNHEY and CDR2 SVGAGI. The germline V and J ends were trimmed by 8 bases and 1 base, with 12 bases remaining between them. The CDR3 loop spans 13 amino acids. DNA of the CDR3: TGTGCCAGCCACGGGGAAAGGTCCTACGAGCAGTACTTC. This translates into CASHGERSYEQYF.

V usage is TRBV10-1 and J usage is TRBJ2-1; 10 bases align to TRBD1. CDR1 WNHNN and CDR2 SYGVQD come from the germline V gene (reference sequence). V was pared by 7 bases and J by 10 bases, with 7 bases of the junction left unmatched. The CDR3 runs 13 residues. The CDR3 coding sequence is TGCGCCAGCACACGGGACAGGGGAAGGGAGCAGTTCTTC. The encoded protein is CASTRDRGREQFF.

The rearrangement joins TRBV9 to TRBJ2-1; TRBD2 matches 12 bases. Trimming cost V 0 bases and J 9 bases; bases outside gene matches: 16. Germline loops: CDR1 SGDLS, CDR2 YYNGEE. The CDR3 totals 19 residues. The CDR3 sequence: CASSVEEGFGTSGPREQFF. The CDR3 DNA reads as TGTGCCAGCAGCGTAGAGGAGGGATTCGGGACTAGCGGGCCCCGTGAGCAGTTCTTC.

This chain uses TRBV5-1 with TRBJ2-3; 9 bases agree with TRBD1. The CDR3 length is 15 residues. Trimming cost V 2 bases and J 5 bases; bases outside gene matches: 6. The V gene's germline CDR1 is SGHRS and CDR2 YFSETQ. CDR3 nucleotide sequence: TGCGCCAGCAGCTTCGGGACAGGGAGGGAAGATACGCAGTATTTT. This sequence encodes CASSFGTGREDTQYF. Variable domain in full (rest from reference TRBV5-1 and TRBJ2-3): KAGVTQTPRYLIKTRGQQVTLSCSPISGHRSVSWYQQTPGQGLQFLFEYFSETQRNKGNFPGRFSGRQFSNSRSEMNVSTLELGDSALYLCASSFGTGREDTQYFGPGTRLTVL.

The chain carries TRBV5-5 and TRBJ2-1, with D unclear. This CDR3 contains 16 residues. Germline lookup yields CDR1 SGHKS and CDR2 YYEKEE (reference sequence). The V end was cut by 0 bases, the J end by 5 bases, with 15 bases between. In DNA form, the CDR3 reads TGTGCCAGCAGCTTGGAAGGAGATACAAGAAACAATGAGCAGTTCTTC. Its protein product is CASSLEGDTRNNEQFF.

The chain joins TRBV27 to TRBJ2-7, with 9 bases aligning to TRBD1. The CDR3 is made up of 15 amino acids. The germline V gene has CDR1 MNHEY and CDR2 SMNVEV (reference sequence). V was pared by 4 bases and J by 4 bases, with 8 bases of the junction left unmatched. This chain's CDR3 is CASSSQGALRYEQYF. DNA for the CDR3: TGTGCCAGCAGTTCACAGGGGGCGCTTAGGTACGAGCAGTACTTC.

The gene calls are TRBV6-6 and TRBJ2-7; 10 bases line up with TRBD1. CDR1 is MNHNY, CDR2 SVGAGI, per germline (reference sequence). The CDR3 is made up of 16 amino acids. J gave up 3 bases and V 10 bases, and 15 bases lay outside the gene matches. The CDR3 spells CATSSHAGTGDYEQYF. The CDR3 region has the DNA TGTGCCACCAGCTCCCACGCCGGGACAGGGGACTACGAGCAGTACTTC.

Here the CDR3 DNA reads TGTGCCAGCAGTAACGACAGGGGAATGGATCAGCCCCAGCATTTT. The encoded protein is CASSNDRGMDQPQHF. This sequence joins TRBV6-5 and TRBJ1-5; 8 bases align to TRBD1. With 5 bases clipped from V and 5 bases from J, the junction kept 8 bases outside the gene matches. The germline CDR1 and CDR2 sequences are MNHEY and SVGAGI. The CDR3 runs to 15 residues.

The chain joins TRBV6-6 to TRBJ2-1; TRBD1 might be the D (7 bases). The CDR3 has 18 residues. CDR1 and CDR2 from the germline V gene are MNHNY and SVGAGI (reference sequence). V shed 7 bases and J shed 0 bases, with 22 bases lying between them. The CDR3 DNA reads TGTGCCAGCAATCGGCGGGGTCCGACAGGGAGCTCCTACAATGAGCAGTTCTTC. Protein: CASNRRGPTGSSYNEQFF.

The chain recombines TRBV5-4 with TRBJ2-5, with TRBD1 as a possible D gene (6 bases). The germline CDR1 and CDR2 sequences are SGHNT and YYREEE (reference sequence). CDR3 length: 13 amino acids. V lost 0 bases and J 3 bases, leaving 6 bases between the germline ends. In DNA, the CDR3 is TGTGCCAGCAGCTTGGACAGGGAAGAGACCCAGTACTTC. Amino acids: CASSLDREETQYF.

This chain connects TRBV9 to TRBJ2-7, with a possible D match to TRBD2 (6 bases). V dropped 7 bases and J dropped 3 bases, with 14 bases sitting between them. The CDR3 sequence is 13 residues long. CDR1 is SGDLS, CDR2 YYNGEE, per germline. The CDR3 here is CASALAEGYEQYF. The CDR3 DNA sequence: TGTGCCAGCGCCTTGGCGGAGGGCTACGAGCAGTACTTC.

This rearrangement joins TRBV19 to TRBJ1-5; 9 bases map to TRBD1. The germline gives CDR1 LNHDA, CDR2 SQIVND (reference sequence). V trimming: 8 bases; J trimming: 5 bases; junction bases outside the gene matches: 16. This CDR3 contains 17 residues. For the CDR3, the DNA is TGTGCCAGTTCCAGGGGACAGGGAACCGGGCGATATCAGCCCCAGCATTTT. This translates into CASSRGQGTGRYQPQHF.

This clone was seen only a few times. CDR3 DNA: TGTGCCAGCAGCCAAAACTATCTCTACGAGCAGTACTTC. Its protein product is CASSQNYLYEQYF. The rearrangement uses TRBV3-1 (or the pseudogene TRBV3-2) and TRBJ2-7; D call uncertain. The CDR3 contains 13 residues. Trimming left V 2 bases short and J 3 bases short, with 8 bases between. Germline values: CDR1 LGHDT, CDR2 YNNKEL (reference sequence).

This clone appeared once. CDR3 loop: CASSYGANSPLHF. The CDR3 coding sequence is TGTGCCAGCAGTTACGGGGCGAATTCACCCCTCCACTTT. This rearrangement joins TRBV6-5 to TRBJ1-6, with D tentatively TRBD1 (5 bases). V was pared by 2 bases and J by 7 bases, with 6 bases between. This CDR3 comprises 13 residues. CDR1 and CDR2 (germline): MNHEY, SVGAGI.

The CDR3 sequence is CASSLTGSADTQYF. The CDR3 DNA reads as TGTGCCAGCAGCTTAACCGGGTCGGCAGATACGCAGTATTTT. This chain links TRBV7-3 with TRBJ2-3, with D unresolved. The germline CDR1 and CDR2 sequences are SGHTA and FQGTGA. The V end lost 0 bases, the J end lost 4 bases, and 8 bases lay between the germline ends. The CDR3 is made up of 14 amino acids.